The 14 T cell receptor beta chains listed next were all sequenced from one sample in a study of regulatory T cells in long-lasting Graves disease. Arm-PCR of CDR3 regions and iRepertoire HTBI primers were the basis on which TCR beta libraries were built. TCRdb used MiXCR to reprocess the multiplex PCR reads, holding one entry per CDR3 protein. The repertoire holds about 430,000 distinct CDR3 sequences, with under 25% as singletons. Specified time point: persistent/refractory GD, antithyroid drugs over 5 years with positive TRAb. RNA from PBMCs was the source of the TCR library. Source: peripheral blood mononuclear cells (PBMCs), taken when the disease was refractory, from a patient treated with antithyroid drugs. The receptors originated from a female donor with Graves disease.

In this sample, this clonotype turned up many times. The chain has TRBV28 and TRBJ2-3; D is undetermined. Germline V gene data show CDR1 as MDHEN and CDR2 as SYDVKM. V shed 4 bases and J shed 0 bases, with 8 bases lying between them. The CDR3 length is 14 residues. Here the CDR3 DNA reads TGTGCCAGCAGTTCCGCGGACAGCACAGATACGCAGTATTTT. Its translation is CASSSADSTDTQYF.

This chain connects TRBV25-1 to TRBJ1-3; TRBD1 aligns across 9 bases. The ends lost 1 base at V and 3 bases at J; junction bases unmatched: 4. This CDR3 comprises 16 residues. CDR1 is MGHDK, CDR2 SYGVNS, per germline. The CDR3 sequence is CASSELGTGHGNTIYF. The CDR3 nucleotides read TGTGCCAGCAGTGAATTGGGGACAGGGCATGGAAACACCATATATTTT.

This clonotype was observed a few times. CDR3 DNA sequence: TGCAGCGTTGTCCCCCGGGGGCGTAGGGACACTGAAGCTTTCTTT. It yields the protein CSVVPRGRRDTEAFF. V and J are TRBV29-1 and TRBJ1-1; possibly TRBD1 for D (6 bases). The V gene's germline CDR1 is SQVTM and CDR2 ANQGSEA. V lost 4 bases and J 3 bases, leaving 18 bases between the germline ends. The CDR3 extends over 15 amino acids.

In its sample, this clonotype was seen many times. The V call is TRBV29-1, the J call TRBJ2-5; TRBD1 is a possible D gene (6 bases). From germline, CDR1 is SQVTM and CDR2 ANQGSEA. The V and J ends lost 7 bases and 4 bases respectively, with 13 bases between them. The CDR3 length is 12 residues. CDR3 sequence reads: CSAHRAAETQYF. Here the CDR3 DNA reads TGCAGCGCTCACAGGGCCGCAGAGACCCAGTACTTC. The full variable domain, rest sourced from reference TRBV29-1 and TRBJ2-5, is SAVISQKPSRDICQRGTSLTIQCQVDSQVTMMFWYRQQPGQSLTLIATANQGSEATYESGFVIDKFPISRPNLTFSTLTVSNMSPEDSSIYLCSAHRAAETQYFGPGTRLLVL.

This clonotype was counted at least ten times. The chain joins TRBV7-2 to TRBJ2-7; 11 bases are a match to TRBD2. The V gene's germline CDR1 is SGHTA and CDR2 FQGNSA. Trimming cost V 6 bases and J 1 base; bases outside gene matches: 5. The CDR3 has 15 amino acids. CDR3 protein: CASSRLAGGSYEQYF. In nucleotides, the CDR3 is TGTGCCAGCAGTCGGCTAGCGGGAGGTTCCTACGAGCAGTACTTC.

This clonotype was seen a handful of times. The chain's CDR3 is CASSEGGDRSKNIQYF. In DNA, the CDR3 is TGTGCCAGCAGTGAAGGAGGGGACCGGTCCAAAAACATTCAGTACTTC. The gene calls are TRBV2 and TRBJ2-4, with D perhaps being TRBD1 or TRBD2 (5 bases each). This CDR3 has 16 residues. V was clipped by 1 base and J by 2 bases, with 12 bases between them. Looked up from germline, CDR1 is SNHLY and CDR2 is FYNNEI.

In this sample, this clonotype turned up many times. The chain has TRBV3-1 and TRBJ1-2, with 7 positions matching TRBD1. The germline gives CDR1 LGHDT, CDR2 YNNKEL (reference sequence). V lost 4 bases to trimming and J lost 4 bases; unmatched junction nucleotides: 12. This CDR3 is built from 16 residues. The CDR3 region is CASSPEGASYSYGYTF. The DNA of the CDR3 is TGTGCCAGCAGCCCGGAGGGGGCCAGTTATAGCTATGGCTACACCTTC.

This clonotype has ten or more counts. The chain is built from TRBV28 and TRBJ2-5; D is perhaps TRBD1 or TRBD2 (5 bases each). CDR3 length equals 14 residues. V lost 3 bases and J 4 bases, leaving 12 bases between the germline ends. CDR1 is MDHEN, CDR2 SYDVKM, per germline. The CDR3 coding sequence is TGTGCCAGCAGTTTGAGAACCGGGGCAGAGACCCAGTACTTC. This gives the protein CASSLRTGAETQYF.

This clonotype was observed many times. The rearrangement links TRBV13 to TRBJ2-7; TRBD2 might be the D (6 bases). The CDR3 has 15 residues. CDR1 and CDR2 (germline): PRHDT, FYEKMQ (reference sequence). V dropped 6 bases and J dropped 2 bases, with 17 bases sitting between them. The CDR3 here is CASRRRGVAPYEQYF. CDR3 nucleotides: TGTGCCAGCAGACGCCGCGGGGTCGCGCCCTACGAGCAGTACTTC.

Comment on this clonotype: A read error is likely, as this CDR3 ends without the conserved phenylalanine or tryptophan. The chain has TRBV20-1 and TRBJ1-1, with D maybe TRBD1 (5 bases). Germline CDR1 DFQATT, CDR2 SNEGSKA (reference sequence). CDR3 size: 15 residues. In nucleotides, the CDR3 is TGCAGTACTAGAGACGAGACAGAAGCAGACACTGAAGCTTTCCTT. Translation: CSTRDETEADTEAFL.

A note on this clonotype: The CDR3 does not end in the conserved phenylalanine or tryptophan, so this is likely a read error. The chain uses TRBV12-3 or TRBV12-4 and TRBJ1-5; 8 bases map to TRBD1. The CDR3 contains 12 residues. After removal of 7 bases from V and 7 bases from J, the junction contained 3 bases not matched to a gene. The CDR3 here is CASKQGAQPQHL. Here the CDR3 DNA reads TGTGCCAGCAAGCAGGGGGCACAGCCCCAGCATCTT.

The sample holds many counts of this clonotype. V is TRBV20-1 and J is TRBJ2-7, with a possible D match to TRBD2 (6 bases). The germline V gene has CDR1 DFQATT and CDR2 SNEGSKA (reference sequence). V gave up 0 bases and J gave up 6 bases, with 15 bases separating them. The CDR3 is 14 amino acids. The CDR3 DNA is TGCAGTGCTAGAGATCATAGGCTAGCGATCGAGCAGTACTTC. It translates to CSARDHRLAIEQYF.

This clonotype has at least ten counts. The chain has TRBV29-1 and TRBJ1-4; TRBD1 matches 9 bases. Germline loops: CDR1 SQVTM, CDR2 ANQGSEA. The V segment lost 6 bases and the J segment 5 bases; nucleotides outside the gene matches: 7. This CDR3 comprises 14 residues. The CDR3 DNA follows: TGCAGCGTCGATCCCGGGACAGGGAATGAAAAACTGTTTTTT. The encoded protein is CSVDPGTGNEKLFF.

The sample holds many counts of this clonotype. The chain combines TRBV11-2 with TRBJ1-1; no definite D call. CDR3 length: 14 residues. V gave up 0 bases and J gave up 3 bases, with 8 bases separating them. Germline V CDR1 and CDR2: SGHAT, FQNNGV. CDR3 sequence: CASSLEVGHTEAFF. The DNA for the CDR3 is TGTGCCAGCAGCTTAGAAGTCGGGCACACTGAAGCTTTCTTT.